This T cell receptor (beta chain) was sequenced during a study of low-dose radiotherapy and immunotherapy resistance in tumors. Study details: Cohort 1 patients were irradiated with 0.5 Gy fractions every 2 weeks to 6.5 Gy total. Cyclophosphamide went in intravenously at 200 mg/m2 every two weeks, one day before radiation and immunotherapy.

Alpha- and beta-chain coverage of first-strand cDNA came from TRAV- and TRBV-specific primers. With a constant-region primer and a V-primer adapter, TCRs were subjected to approximately 20 PCR cycles of amplification. mRNA that had been isolated underwent amplification through in vitro transcription. TCRdb fed the reads into MiXCR, producing one record per CDR3 protein. The sample has tens of thousands of distinct CDR3 sequences, 9.4% seen once; the top ten hold 0.95% to 1.3%. The V end lost 0 bases, the J end lost 7 bases, and 6 bases lay between the germline ends. CDR1 is DFQATT and CDR2 is SNEGSKA in the germline V gene (reference sequence). This CDR3 contains 11 residues. Many counts were recorded for this clonotype. Stated time point: before trial treatment.

V gene TRBV20-1 combines with J gene TRBJ1-2; D is uncertain. This TCR derives from a male donor with prostate cancer. Material: PBMCs, obtained before treatment. In DNA form, the CDR3 reads TGCAGTGCTAGAGATCCCCCTGGCTACACCTTC. This translates into CSARDPPGYTF.